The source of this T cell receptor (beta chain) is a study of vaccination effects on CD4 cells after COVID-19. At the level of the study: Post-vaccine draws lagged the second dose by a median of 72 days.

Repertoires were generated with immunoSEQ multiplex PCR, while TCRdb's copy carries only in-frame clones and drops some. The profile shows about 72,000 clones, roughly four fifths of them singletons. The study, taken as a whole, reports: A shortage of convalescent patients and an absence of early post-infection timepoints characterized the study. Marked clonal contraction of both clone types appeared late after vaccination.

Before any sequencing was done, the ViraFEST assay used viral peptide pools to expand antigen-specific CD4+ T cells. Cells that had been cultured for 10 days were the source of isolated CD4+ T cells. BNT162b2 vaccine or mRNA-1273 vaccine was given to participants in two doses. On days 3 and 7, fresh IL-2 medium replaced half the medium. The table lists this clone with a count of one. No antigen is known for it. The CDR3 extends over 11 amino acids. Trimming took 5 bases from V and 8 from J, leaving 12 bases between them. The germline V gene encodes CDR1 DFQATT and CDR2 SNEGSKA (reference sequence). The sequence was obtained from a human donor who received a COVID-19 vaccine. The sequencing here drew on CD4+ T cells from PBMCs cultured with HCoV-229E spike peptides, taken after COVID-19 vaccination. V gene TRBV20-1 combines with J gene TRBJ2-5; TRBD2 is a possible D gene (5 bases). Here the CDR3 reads CSAQLGITQYF. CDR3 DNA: TGCAGTGCTCAACTCGGGATAACCCAGTACTTC.